This entry is about one T cell receptor (beta chain). At least ten counts were recorded for this clonotype. The antigen this receptor binds is unknown. Qualities for individual bases were not recorded, and no much larger clone is one base off. The sample's time point label is to be understood as: 45 days after influenza vaccine administration. The CDR3 contains 15 residues, cysteine and phenylalanine counted. Kept here is only the CDR3 DNA, which spans 45 bases and is read in frame from base 1. CDR1 and CDR2 are drawn from the germline V gene: SGHTA, FQGNSA. Compared with germline, V lacks 0 bases and J lacks 2 bases; bases without a gene match: 4. The library was obtained by RT-PCR. TCRdb records Illumina HiSeq 2500 as the sequencer. TCRdb took the public reads, trimmed them with fastp at Q25, ran MiXCR for clone calling and kept in-frame beta chains. Rows merge per CDR3 protein into single entries with the most common DNA and genes. The sample table shows about 530,000 distinct CDR3 sequences, and roughly 13% are seen once. Together, the top ten hold around 13% of the sample.

These data originate in a study of response to subunit inactivated influenza vaccine (dated by TCRdb to the late 2010s). With respect to the entire study: The study used deep quantitative T cell receptor repertoire profiling to track responses to a trivalent subunit inactivated influenza vaccine.

Paper-wide results and their limitations: The authors suggested that each seasonal influenza vaccination may recruit only a limited number of new T cells.

The sample in question was PBMCs from blood, obtained roughly 47 days after vaccination. The source of this sequence is a man over 45 who received an inactivated influenza vaccine. Donor details come from another sample of the same person, matched by shared clones. The chain employs TRBV7-2 and TRBJ2-7, and 7 bases in between align with TRBD2. CDR3 region: CASSLAGLPTYEQYF. The nucleotide sequence is given as TGTGCCAGCAGCTTAGCGGGACTACCAACCTACGAGCAGTACTTC.